This passage covers 22 T cell receptor beta chains from one sample sequenced in a study of pediatric ulcerative colitis. Assay: immunoSEQ multiplex PCR; the TCRdb copy retains only in-frame clones and omits some. The sample records 30,000 to 35,000 clones, 80% to 85% being singletons. One to two pinch biopsies were taken from the rectum during colonoscopy. Sequenced sample: gut tissue. The receptor set was obtained from a boy aged 5-17 years with mild ulcerative colitis.

V is TRBV7-9 and J is TRBJ1-2, with D possibly TRBD1 on 5 matching bases. Trimming cost V 2 bases and J 0 bases, with 10 bases left between them. Germline V gene data show CDR1 as SEHNR and CDR2 as FQNEAQ (reference sequence). This CDR3 comprises 15 residues. As DNA, the CDR3 is TGTGCCAGCAGCTTATTCTCGGGGGCTAACTATGGCTACACCTTC. It encodes CASSLFSGANYGYTF.

The chain uses TRBV2 and TRBJ2-4; TRBD2 matches 9 bases. This CDR3 has 15 amino acids. The V gene's germline CDR1 is SNHLY and CDR2 FYNNEI. V was clipped by 4 bases and J by 7 bases; unmatched bases: 8. The CDR3 nucleotides read TGTGCCAGCAGTGTAACGCGGGGGGGCTATAACATTCAGTACTTC. Amino acid sequence: CASSVTRGGYNIQYF.

This chain connects TRBV5-5 to TRBJ1-6, with no clear D. Deletions cut 2 bases from V and 4 bases from J, with 7 bases between. The CDR3 consists of 14 residues. Germline lookup yields CDR1 SGHKS and CDR2 YYEKEE (reference sequence). The CDR3 region has the DNA TGTGCCAGCAGCTTCGACGGTTATAATTCACCCCTCCACTTT. Amino acid sequence: CASSFDGYNSPLHF.

This chain links TRBV27 with TRBJ2-7; D not certain. The CDR3 has 14 residues. Germline loops: CDR1 MNHEY, CDR2 SMNVEV (reference sequence). With 6 bases removed from V and 2 bases from J, the gap between germline ends came to 14 bases. The DNA for the CDR3 is TGTGCCAGCAGCCAGCACGAAATGGCCTACGAGCAGTACTTC. As protein: CASSQHEMAYEQYF.

This chain joins TRBV7-9 and TRBJ2-1; TRBD1 is a possible D gene (6 bases). V was shortened by 2 bases and J by 2 bases, with 7 bases between the two germline ends. This CDR3 has 14 amino acids. Germline V gene data show CDR1 as SEHNR and CDR2 as FQNEAQ (reference sequence). DNA of the CDR3: TGTGCCAGCAGCTTATCAGGGGCCTACAATGAGCAGTTCTTC. Its protein is CASSLSGAYNEQFF.

The chain is built from TRBV5-1 and TRBJ1-3; D is unclear. Germline V gene lookup returns CDR1 SGHRS and CDR2 YFSETQ. V lost 4 bases and J 0 bases, leaving 14 bases between the germline ends. CDR3 length: 16 amino acids. CDR3 bases: TGCGCCAGCAGCGGGCGGGGTCCTAGCTCTGGAAACACCATATATTTT. It yields the protein CASSGRGPSSGNTIYF.

The chain uses TRBV6-5 and TRBJ1-1; no clear D. Germline-derived CDR1 and CDR2 are MNHEY and SVGAGI. Trimming shortened V by 0 bases and J by 0 bases, and 2 bases separated the two germline ends. The CDR3 is made up of 13 amino acids. The CDR3 DNA is TGTGCCAGCAGTTACTCCCTGAACACTGAAGCTTTCTTT. Its translation is CASSYSLNTEAFF.

This clone was recorded only once. The chain recombines TRBV6-5 with TRBJ1-6, with a possible D match to TRBD1 (5 bases). CDR1 MNHEY and CDR2 SVGAGI come from the germline V gene. V dropped 2 bases and J dropped 8 bases, with 16 bases sitting between them. This CDR3 region has 16 residues. CDR3 sequence: CASSYGGAFQDSPLHF. In DNA, the CDR3 is TGTGCCAGCAGTTACGGCGGGGCCTTTCAAGATTCACCCCTCCACTTT.

The chain carries TRBV5-1 and TRBJ2-5; D remains unclear. V was trimmed by 0 bases and J by 2 bases, leaving 11 bases between them. The CDR3 is 15 amino acids. Germline CDR1 SGHRS, CDR2 YFSETQ. DNA of the CDR3: TGCGCCAGCAGCTTGGGGGGTCTTTTTCAAGAGACCCAGTACTTC. Its translation is CASSLGGLFQETQYF.

CDR3 bases: TGTGCCAGCAGCCAAGCAAGGACAGGGGTAGAGACCCAGTACTTC. Translation gives CASSQARTGVETQYF. The rearrangement uses TRBV4-2 and TRBJ2-5; 9 bases are shared with TRBD1. CDR1 and CDR2 from the germline V gene are LGHNA and YNFKEQ. The CDR3 is made up of 15 amino acids. V lost 1 base to trimming and J lost 4 bases; unmatched junction nucleotides: 4.

This clone was detected a few times. The chain is built from TRBV14 and TRBJ1-2; D is unclear. Germline loops: CDR1 SGHDN, CDR2 FVKESK. The V end lost 0 bases, the J end lost 8 bases, and 16 bases lay between the germline ends. The CDR3 is 15 residues long. CDR3: CASSQDFDRLGGYTF. CDR3 nucleotide sequence: TGTGCCAGCAGCCAAGATTTTGACCGCCTGGGCGGCTACACCTTC. The variable domain in full, completed from reference TRBV14 and TRBJ1-2, reads EAGVTQFPSHSVIEKGQTVTLRCDPISGHDNLYWYRRVMGKEIKFLLHFVKESKQDESGMPNNRFLAERTGGTYSTLKVQPAELEDSGVYFCASSQDFDRLGGYTFGSGTRLTVV.

This sequence joins TRBV6-1 and TRBJ1-1; 10 bases are shared with TRBD1. The V gene end was trimmed by 5 bases and the J gene end by 6 bases; junction bases not matched to a gene: 6. The CDR3 contains 14 residues. Germline V CDR1 and CDR2: MNHNS, SASEGT. DNA of the CDR3: TGTGCCAGCAGTAGACAGGGGGCTAGGGCTGAAGCTTTCTTT. Translation gives CASSRQGARAEAFF.

The rearrangement links TRBV9 to TRBJ1-3; TRBD1 is a possible D gene (5 bases). CDR1 and CDR2 from the germline V gene are SGDLS and YYNGEE. Trimming took 1 base from V and 8 from J, leaving 10 bases between them. This CDR3 is built from 13 residues. The CDR3 nucleotides read TGTGCCAGCAGCGTAAGGGACGGATACACCATATATTTT. This translates into CASSVRDGYTIYF.

CDR3: CASSLTGDYEQYF. Here the CDR3 DNA reads TGTGCCAGCAGCTTGACAGGTGACTACGAGCAGTACTTC. This chain links TRBV5-4 with TRBJ2-7, with D perhaps TRBD1 (5 bases). V was pared by 1 base and J by 3 bases, with 8 bases between. CDR1 is SGHNT and CDR2 is YYREEE in the germline V gene (reference sequence). This CDR3 is 13 amino acids long. Together with reference TRBV5-4 and TRBJ2-7, the CDR3 gives the full variable domain: ETGVTQSPTHLIKTRGQQVTLRCSSQSGHNTVSWYQQALGQGPQFIFQYYREEENGRGNFPPRFSGLQFPNYSSELNVNALELDDSALYLCASSLTGDYEQYFGPGTRLTVT.

This clone was observed a few times. J is TRBJ2-6 and V is TRBV19, with unresolved D. There are 14 residues in the CDR3. Germline V gene lookup returns CDR1 LNHDA and CDR2 SQIVND (reference sequence). Trimming shortened V by 3 bases and J by 0 bases, and 3 bases separated the two germline ends. CDR3 DNA sequence: TGTGCCAGTAGTATCGGCTCTGGGGCCAACGTCCTGACTTTC. Translated: CASSIGSGANVLTF.

The V call is TRBV5-8, the J call TRBJ1-2; the D is unclear. Germline V gives CDR1 SGHTS, CDR2 YDEGEE. Trimming took off 1 base at V and 0 bases at J, with 7 bases between the two ends. The CDR3 has 14 amino acids. The CDR3 DNA reads as TGTGCCAGCAGCTTGCCCCCAGCTAACTATGGCTACACCTTC. Residues: CASSLPPANYGYTF.

V and J are TRBV6-5 and TRBJ1-5; TRBD1 aligns across 7 bases. CDR3 length: 14 residues. Trimming at V came to 6 bases and at J to 4 bases, leaving 6 bases not matched to a gene. Germline lookup yields CDR1 MNHEY and CDR2 SVGAGI. In nucleotides, the CDR3 is TGTGCCAGCAGACTCAGGGGGTCGAATCAGCCCCAGCATTTT. It specifies CASRLRGSNQPQHF.

This clone was counted once. The chain carries TRBV2 and TRBJ2-6; perhaps TRBD1 as D (6 bases). The CDR3 totals 17 residues. From germline, CDR1 is SNHLY and CDR2 FYNNEI. V was pared by 7 bases and J by 4 bases, with 20 bases between. The CDR3 nucleotides read TGTGCCAGCACCGTTCCACAGGGAATGTACGGGGCCAACGTCCTGACTTTC. This translates into CASTVPQGMYGANVLTF.

This chain links TRBV15 with TRBJ1-5; D is unresolved. Germline V gene sequence: CDR1 LNHNV, CDR2 YYDKDF (reference sequence). The CDR3 totals 16 residues. The V end lost 1 base, the J end lost 1 base, and 11 bases lay between the germline ends. The CDR3 coding sequence is TGTGCCACCAGCAGAGGTATAGAAGACAGCAATCAGCCCCAGCATTTT. This encodes CATSRGIEDSNQPQHF.

The chain links TRBV2 to TRBJ1-2; 7 bases map to TRBD1. This CDR3 is 13 amino acids long. Germline values: CDR1 SNHLY, CDR2 FYNNEI. Trimming took 4 bases from V and 8 from J; bases not matched to a gene: 7. The CDR3 nucleotides are TGTGCCAGCAGTGGAGAGGGGGCGCAGGGCTACACCTTC. Amino acids: CASSGEGAQGYTF.

This clone was counted between two and nine times. Here the CDR3 DNA reads TGTGCCAGCAGTGGACAGCCGAACACTGAAGCTTTCTTT. Translating it yields CASSGQPNTEAFF. This chain uses TRBV7-9 with TRBJ1-1; D is possibly TRBD1 (6 bases). Trimming left V 6 bases short and J 1 base short, with 9 bases between. Germline lookup yields CDR1 SEHNR and CDR2 FQNEAQ (reference sequence). The CDR3 totals 13 residues.

This clone has a handful of counts. V gene TRBV11-1 combines with J gene TRBJ2-1; D is possibly TRBD2 (6 bases). Germline V gene lookup returns CDR1 SGHAT and CDR2 FQDESV (reference sequence). The CDR3 contains 12 residues. Trimming cost V 1 base and J 12 bases, with 10 bases left between them. CDR3 protein: CASSLDGGRQFF. The CDR3 DNA reads TGTGCCAGCAGCTTAGACGGGGGTCGGCAGTTCTTC.